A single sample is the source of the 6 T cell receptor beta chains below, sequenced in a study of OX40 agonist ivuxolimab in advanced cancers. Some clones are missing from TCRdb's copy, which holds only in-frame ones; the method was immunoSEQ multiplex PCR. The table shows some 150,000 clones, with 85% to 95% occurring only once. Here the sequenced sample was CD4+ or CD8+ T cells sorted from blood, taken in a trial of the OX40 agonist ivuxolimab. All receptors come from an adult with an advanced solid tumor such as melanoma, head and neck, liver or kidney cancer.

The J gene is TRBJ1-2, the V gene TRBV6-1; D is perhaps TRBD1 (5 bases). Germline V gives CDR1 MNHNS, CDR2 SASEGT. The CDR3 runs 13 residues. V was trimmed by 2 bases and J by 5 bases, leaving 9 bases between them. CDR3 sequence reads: CASSELGHYGYTF. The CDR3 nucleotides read TGTGCCAGCAGTGAATTAGGACATTATGGCTACACCTTC.

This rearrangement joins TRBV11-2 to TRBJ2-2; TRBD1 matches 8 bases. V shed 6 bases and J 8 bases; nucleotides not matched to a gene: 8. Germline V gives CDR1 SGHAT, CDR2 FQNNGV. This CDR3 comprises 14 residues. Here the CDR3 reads CASRSSRGRGELFF. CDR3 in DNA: TGTGCCAGCAGATCTAGCAGGGGGCGTGGGGAGCTGTTTTTT.

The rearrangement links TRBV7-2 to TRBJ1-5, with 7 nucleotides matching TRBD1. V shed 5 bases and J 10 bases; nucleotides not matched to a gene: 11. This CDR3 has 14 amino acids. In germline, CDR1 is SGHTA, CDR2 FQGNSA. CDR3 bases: TGTGCCAGCAGCCTTTCAGGGGGGGGACGTCCCCAGCATTTT. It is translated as CASSLSGGGRPQHF. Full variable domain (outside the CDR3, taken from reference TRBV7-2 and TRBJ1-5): GAGVSQSPSNKVTEKGKDVELRCDPISGHTALYWYRQSLGQGLEFLIYFQGNSAPDKSGLPSDRFSAERTGGSVSTLTIQRTQQEDSAVYLCASSLSGGGRPQHFGDGTRLSIL.

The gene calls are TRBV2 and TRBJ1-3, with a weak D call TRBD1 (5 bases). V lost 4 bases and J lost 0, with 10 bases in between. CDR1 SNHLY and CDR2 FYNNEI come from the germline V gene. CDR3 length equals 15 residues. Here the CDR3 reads CASSADRVSGNTIYF. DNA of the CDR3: TGTGCCAGCAGTGCCGACAGAGTCTCTGGAAACACCATATATTTT.

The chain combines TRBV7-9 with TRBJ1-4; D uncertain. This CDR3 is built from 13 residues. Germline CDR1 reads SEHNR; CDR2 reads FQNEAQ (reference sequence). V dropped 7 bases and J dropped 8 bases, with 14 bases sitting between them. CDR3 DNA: TGTGCCAGCATCGCGGGATTCGGAGAAAAACTGTTTTTT. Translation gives CASIAGFGEKLFF.

CDR3 region: CASSERGGANNQPQHF. CDR3 DNA: TGTGCCAGCAGTGAACGGGGGGGGGCCAATAATCAGCCCCAGCATTTT. This chain uses TRBV6-1 with TRBJ1-5; a possible D gene is TRBD1 (6 bases). Germline-derived CDR1 and CDR2 are MNHNS and SASEGT. The length of the CDR3 is 16 residues. Deletions cut 2 bases from V and 4 bases from J, with 15 bases between.